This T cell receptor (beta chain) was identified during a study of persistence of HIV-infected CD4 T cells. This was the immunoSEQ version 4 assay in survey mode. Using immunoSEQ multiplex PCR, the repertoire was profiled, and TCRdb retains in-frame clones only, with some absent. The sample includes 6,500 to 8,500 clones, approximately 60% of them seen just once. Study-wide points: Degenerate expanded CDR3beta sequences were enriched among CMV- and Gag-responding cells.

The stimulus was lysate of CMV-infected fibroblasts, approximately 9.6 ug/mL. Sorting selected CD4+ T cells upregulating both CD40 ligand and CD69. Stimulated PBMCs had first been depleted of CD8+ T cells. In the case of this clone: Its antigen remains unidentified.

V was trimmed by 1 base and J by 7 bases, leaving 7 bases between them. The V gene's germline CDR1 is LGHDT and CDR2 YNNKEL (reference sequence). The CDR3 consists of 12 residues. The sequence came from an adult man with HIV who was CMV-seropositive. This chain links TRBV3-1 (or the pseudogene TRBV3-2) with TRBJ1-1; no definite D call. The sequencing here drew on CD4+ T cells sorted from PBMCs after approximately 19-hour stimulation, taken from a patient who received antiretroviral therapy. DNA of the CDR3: TGTGCCAGCAGCCAAGGCGTATTTGAAGCTTTCTTT. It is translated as CASSQGVFEAFF.